These 10 T cell receptor beta chains originate from one sample sequenced in a study of CD8 T cells in ankylosing spondylitis. TCRdb fed the 5' RACE reads into MiXCR, producing one record per CDR3 protein. The sample yields approximately 140,000 distinct CDR3 sequences, around 43% seen once. The sample comprised synovial fluid, either unsorted or a sorted T cell fraction (not recorded which). The receptors originated from a male donor with ankylosing spondylitis.

This clonotype was seen at least ten times. This chain connects TRBV10-3 to TRBJ2-7; 8 bases map to TRBD1. CDR1 and CDR2 from the germline V gene are ENHRY and SYGVKD. With V trimmed by 2 bases and J by 2 bases, 5 bases remained unmatched. This CDR3 contains 15 residues. CDR3 nucleotides: TGTGCCATCAGTGAGCCAGGACAGGGTACCTACGAGCAGTACTTC. Its protein is CAISEPGQGTYEQYF.

CDR3 protein: CASSLEGAEPQHF. The CDR3 DNA follows: TGCGCCAGCAGCTTGGAGGGGGCAGAGCCCCAGCATTTT. This sequence joins TRBV5-1 and TRBJ1-5; 7 nucleotides agree with TRBD1. Trimming took 0 bases from V and 8 from J; bases not matched to a gene: 2. The CDR3 covers 13 residues. Germline loops: CDR1 SGHRS, CDR2 YFSETQ. Combining the CDR3 with reference TRBV5-1 and TRBJ1-5 gives the whole variable domain KAGVTQTPRYLIKTRGQQVTLSCSPISGHRSVSWYQQTPGQGLQFLFEYFSETQRNKGNFPGRFSGRQFSNSRSEMNVSTLELGDSALYLCASSLEGAEPQHFGDGTRLSIL.

This clonotype was counted ten times or more. The chain recombines TRBV4-1 with TRBJ1-4; the D is unclear. The CDR3 spans 14 residues. Deletions cut 8 bases from V and 2 bases from J, with 12 bases between. Germline V gene data show CDR1 as MGHRA and CDR2 as YSYEKL. In nucleotides, the CDR3 is TGCGCCAGCGCAAACCTTCGGACTAATGAAAAACTGTTTTTT. Residues: CASANLRTNEKLFF.

V gene TRBV12-3 or TRBV12-4 combines with J gene TRBJ2-1, with TRBD2 identical over 13 bases. The CDR3 sequence is 15 residues long. J lost 6 bases, V lost 7 bases, and 6 bases had no gene match. The CDR3 reads CASIPGTSGVNEQFF. The CDR3 DNA sequence: TGTGCCAGCATCCCTGGGACTAGCGGGGTCAATGAGCAGTTCTTC.

This clonotype was seen a handful of times. V and J are TRBV5-6 and TRBJ2-2; D tentatively reads TRBD1 or TRBD2 (5 bases each). V dropped 1 base and J dropped 0 bases, with 10 bases sitting between them. Germline V gene data show CDR1 as SGHDT and CDR2 as YYEEEE. The CDR3 is made up of 16 amino acids. The chain's CDR3 is CASSLRDATNTGELFF. CDR3 sequence (DNA): TGTGCCAGCAGCTTGCGGGACGCGACGAACACCGGGGAGCTGTTTTTT. Full variable domain (rest looked up from reference TRBV5-6 and TRBJ2-2): DAGVTQSPTHLIKTRGQQVTLRCSPKSGHDTVSWYQQALGQGPQFIFQYYEEEERQRGNFPDRFSGHQFPNYSSELNVNALLLGDSALYLCASSLRDATNTGELFFGEGSRLTVL.

The chain employs TRBV4-1 and TRBJ2-1, with 9 bases matching TRBD1. V lost 1 base and J lost 6; bases outside the gene matches: 10. The CDR3 length is 17 residues. Germline CDR1 MGHRA, CDR2 YSYEKL. The CDR3 nucleotides read TGCGCCAGCAGCCAAGGGGACAGGGTCTTTTTCAGCAATGAGCAGTTCTTC. Translation: CASSQGDRVFFSNEQFF.

The chain recombines TRBV12-3 or TRBV12-4 with TRBJ1-1, with 7 nucleotides matching TRBD1. V lost 6 bases to trimming and J lost 6 bases; unmatched junction nucleotides: 4. The CDR3 has 12 residues. As DNA, the CDR3 is TGTGCCAGCAGCTTTGGACAGGCTGAAGCTTTCTTT. Its translation is CASSFGQAEAFF.

This sequence joins TRBV5-1 and TRBJ2-5, with D possibly being TRBD1 or TRBD2 (6 bases each). CDR3 length: 15 residues. V lost 5 bases and J lost 5, with 19 bases in between. Germline assignment: CDR1 SGHRS and CDR2 YFSETQ. The CDR3 region is CASRWRGTLGETQYF. The CDR3, as DNA: TGCGCCAGCAGATGGAGGGGGACCCTCGGGGAGACCCAGTACTTC.

This clonotype was counted only a few times. This rearrangement joins TRBV6-1 to TRBJ2-7, with a weak D call TRBD1 (6 bases). CDR1 is MNHNS and CDR2 is SASEGT in the germline V gene. The CDR3 length is 13 residues. V lost 6 bases and J lost 2, with 11 bases in between. The CDR3 nucleotides are TGTGCCAGCAGCTGGGACAATACCTACGAGCAGTACTTC. It translates to CASSWDNTYEQYF.

The chain couples TRBV3-1 to TRBJ1-2; no definite D call. In germline, CDR1 is LGHDT, CDR2 YNNKEL (reference sequence). Trimming removed 0 bases at V and 8 bases at J, with 13 bases between. The CDR3 is 14 residues long. As DNA, the CDR3 is TGTGCCAGCAGCCAAGATACTACGGGATTCGGCTACACCTTC. Translated: CASSQDTTGFGYTF. The full variable domain, in which reference TRBV3-1 and TRBJ1-2 provide the parts outside the CDR3, is DTAVSQTPKYLVTQMGNDKSIKCEQNLGHDTMYWYKQDSKKFLKIMFSYNNKELIINETVPNRFSPKSPDKAHLNLHINSLELGDSAVYFCASSQDTTGFGYTFGSGTRLTVV.